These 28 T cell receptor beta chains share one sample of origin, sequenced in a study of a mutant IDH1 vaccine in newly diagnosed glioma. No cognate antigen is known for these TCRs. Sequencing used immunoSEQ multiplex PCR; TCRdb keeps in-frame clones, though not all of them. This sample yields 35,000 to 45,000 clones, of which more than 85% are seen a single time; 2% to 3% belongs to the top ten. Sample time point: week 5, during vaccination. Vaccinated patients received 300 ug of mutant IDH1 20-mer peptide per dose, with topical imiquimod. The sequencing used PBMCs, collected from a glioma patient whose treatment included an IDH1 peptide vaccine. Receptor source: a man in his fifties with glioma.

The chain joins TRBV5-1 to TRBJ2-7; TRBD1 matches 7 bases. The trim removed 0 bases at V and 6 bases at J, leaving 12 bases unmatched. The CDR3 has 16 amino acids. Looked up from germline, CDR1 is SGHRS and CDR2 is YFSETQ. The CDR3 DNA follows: TGCGCCAGCAGCTTGGCCCCCTTCGACAGGGAAGGCGAGCAGTACTTC. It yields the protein CASSLAPFDREGEQYF. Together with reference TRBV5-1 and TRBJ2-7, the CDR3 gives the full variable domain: KAGVTQTPRYLIKTRGQQVTLSCSPISGHRSVSWYQQTPGQGLQFLFEYFSETQRNKGNFPGRFSGRQFSNSRSEMNVSTLELGDSALYLCASSLAPFDREGEQYFGPGTRLTVT.

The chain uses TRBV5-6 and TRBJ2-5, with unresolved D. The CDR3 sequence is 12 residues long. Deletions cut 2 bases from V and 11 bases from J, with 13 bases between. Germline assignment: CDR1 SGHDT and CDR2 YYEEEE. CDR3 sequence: CASSLRATKQYF. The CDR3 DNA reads TGTGCCAGCAGCTTAAGGGCAACGAAGCAGTACTTC.

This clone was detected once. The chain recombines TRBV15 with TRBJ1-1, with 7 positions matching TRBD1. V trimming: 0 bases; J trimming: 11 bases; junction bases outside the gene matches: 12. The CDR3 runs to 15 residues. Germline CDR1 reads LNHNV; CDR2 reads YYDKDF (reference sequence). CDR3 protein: CATSRDPDRAGMAFF. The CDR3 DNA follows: TGTGCCACCAGCAGAGATCCCGACAGGGCAGGCATGGCTTTCTTT.

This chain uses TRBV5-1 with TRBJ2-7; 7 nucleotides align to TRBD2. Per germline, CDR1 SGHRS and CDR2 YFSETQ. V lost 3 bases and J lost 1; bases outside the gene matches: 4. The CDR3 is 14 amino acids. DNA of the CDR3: TGCGCCAGCAGCTCAGGAGCGGGATCCTACGAGCAGTACTTC. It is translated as CASSSGAGSYEQYF. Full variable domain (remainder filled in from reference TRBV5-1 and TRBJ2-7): KAGVTQTPRYLIKTRGQQVTLSCSPISGHRSVSWYQQTPGQGLQFLFEYFSETQRNKGNFPGRFSGRQFSNSRSEMNVSTLELGDSALYLCASSSGAGSYEQYFGPGTRLTVT.

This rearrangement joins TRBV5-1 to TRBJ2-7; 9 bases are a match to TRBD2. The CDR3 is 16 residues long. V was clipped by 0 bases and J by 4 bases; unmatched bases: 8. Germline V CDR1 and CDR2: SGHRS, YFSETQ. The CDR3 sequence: CASSLVAGGGVYEQYF. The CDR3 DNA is TGCGCCAGCAGCTTGGTGGCGGGAGGGGGGGTGTACGAGCAGTACTTC.

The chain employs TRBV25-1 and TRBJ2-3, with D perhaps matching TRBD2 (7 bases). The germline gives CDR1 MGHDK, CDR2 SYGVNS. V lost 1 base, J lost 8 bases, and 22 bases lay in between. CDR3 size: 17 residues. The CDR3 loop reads CASSESYGLGGLGTQYF. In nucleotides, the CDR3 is TGTGCCAGCAGTGAATCATACGGACTAGGGGGTTTAGGTACGCAGTATTTT.

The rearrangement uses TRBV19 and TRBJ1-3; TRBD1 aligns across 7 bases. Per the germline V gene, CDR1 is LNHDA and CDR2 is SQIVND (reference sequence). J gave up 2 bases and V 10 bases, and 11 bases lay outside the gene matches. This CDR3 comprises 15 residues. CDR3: CATLGQDRPGNTIYF. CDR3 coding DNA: TGTGCCACCCTAGGACAGGACCGTCCTGGAAACACCATATATTTT.

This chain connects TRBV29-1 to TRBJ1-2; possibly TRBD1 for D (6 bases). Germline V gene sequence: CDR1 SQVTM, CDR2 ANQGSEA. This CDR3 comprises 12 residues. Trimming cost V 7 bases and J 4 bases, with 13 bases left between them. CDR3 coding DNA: TGCAGCGACCAAGGGGGAGTCTATGGCTACACCTTC. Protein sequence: CSDQGGVYGYTF.

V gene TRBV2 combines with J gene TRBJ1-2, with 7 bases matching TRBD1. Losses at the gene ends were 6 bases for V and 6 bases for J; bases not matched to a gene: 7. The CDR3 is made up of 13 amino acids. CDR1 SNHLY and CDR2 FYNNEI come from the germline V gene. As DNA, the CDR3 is TGTGCCAGCAGAGTAGGACAGGCGGATGGCTACACCTTC. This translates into CASRVGQADGYTF. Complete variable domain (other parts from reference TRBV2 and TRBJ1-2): EPEVTQTPSHQVTQMGQEVILRCVPISNHLYFYWYRQILGQKVEFLVSFYNNEISEKSEIFDDQFSVERPDGSNFTLKIRSTKLEDSAMYFCASRVGQADGYTFGSGTRLTVV.

The CDR3 region is CASSPGRGYTGEKLFF. DNA for the CDR3: TGCGCCAGCAGTCCCGGGCGGGGTTACACGGGAGAAAAACTGTTTTTT. The chain is built from TRBV10-2 and TRBJ1-4; no definite D call. V lost 5 bases, J lost 8 bases, and 21 bases lay in between. Germline loops: CDR1 WSHSY, CDR2 SAAADI. This CDR3 region has 16 residues.

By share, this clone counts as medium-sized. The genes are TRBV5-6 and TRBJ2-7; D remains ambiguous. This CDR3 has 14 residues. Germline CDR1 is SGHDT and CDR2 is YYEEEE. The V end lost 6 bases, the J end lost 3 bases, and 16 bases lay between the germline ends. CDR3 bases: TGTGCCAGCACTCGAGACCAGACGTTCTACGAGCAGTACTTC. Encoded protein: CASTRDQTFYEQYF.

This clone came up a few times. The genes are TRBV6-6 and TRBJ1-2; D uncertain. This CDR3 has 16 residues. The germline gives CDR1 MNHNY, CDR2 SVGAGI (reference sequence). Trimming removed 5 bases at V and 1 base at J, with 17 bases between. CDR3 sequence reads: CASSPRSISSNYGYTF. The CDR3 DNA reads TGTGCCAGCAGTCCGCGGTCGATATCAAGTAACTATGGCTACACCTTC.

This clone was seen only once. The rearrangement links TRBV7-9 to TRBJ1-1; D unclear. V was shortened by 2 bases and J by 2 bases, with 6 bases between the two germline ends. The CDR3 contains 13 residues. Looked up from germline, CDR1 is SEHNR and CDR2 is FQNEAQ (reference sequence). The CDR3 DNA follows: TGTGCCAGCAGCTTACAAGGAAACACTGAAGCTTTCTTT. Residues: CASSLQGNTEAFF.

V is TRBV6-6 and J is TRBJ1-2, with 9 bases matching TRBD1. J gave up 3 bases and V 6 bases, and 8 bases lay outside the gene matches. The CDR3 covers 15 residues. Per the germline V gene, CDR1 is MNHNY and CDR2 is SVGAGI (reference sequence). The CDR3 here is CASRPGQGSDYGYTF. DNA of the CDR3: TGTGCCAGCAGACCGGGACAGGGCTCCGACTATGGCTACACCTTC.

Here the CDR3 reads CASSGGTDEKLFF. DNA for the CDR3: TGCGCCAGCAGTGGGGGAACGGATGAAAAACTGTTTTTT. V is TRBV10-2 and J is TRBJ1-4; no clear D. The CDR3 has 13 residues. Germline V CDR1 and CDR2: WSHSY, SAAADI. The V end lost 4 bases, the J end lost 6 bases, and 9 bases lay between the germline ends.

The CDR3 bases are TGTGCCAGCAGTTTCGGCAGGGGGCAAGCTGAAGCTTTCTTT. Amino acids: CASSFGRGQAEAFF. The genes are TRBV28 and TRBJ1-1; 8 bases are shared with TRBD1. This CDR3 is 14 amino acids long. CDR1 is MDHEN and CDR2 is SYDVKM in the germline V gene. V shed 3 bases and J 6 bases; nucleotides not matched to a gene: 6.

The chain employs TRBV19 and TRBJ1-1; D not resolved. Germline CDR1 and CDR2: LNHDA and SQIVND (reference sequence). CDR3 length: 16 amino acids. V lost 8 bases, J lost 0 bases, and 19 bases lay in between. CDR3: CASRHIRLSMNTEAFF. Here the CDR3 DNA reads TGTGCCAGTCGTCACATCAGGCTCAGCATGAACACTGAAGCTTTCTTT.

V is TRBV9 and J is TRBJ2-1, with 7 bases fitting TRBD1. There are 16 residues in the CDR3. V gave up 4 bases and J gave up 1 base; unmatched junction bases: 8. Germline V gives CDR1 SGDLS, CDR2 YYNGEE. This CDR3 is CASSLRTGGSYNEQFF. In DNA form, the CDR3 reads TGTGCCAGCAGCCTACGGACAGGCGGATCCTACAATGAGCAGTTCTTC.

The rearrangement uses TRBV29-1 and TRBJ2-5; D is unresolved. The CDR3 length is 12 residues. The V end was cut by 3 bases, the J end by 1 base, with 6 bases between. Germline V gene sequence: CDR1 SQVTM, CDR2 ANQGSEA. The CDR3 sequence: CSVDRPQETQYF. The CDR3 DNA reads TGCAGCGTTGACCGACCCCAAGAGACCCAGTACTTC.

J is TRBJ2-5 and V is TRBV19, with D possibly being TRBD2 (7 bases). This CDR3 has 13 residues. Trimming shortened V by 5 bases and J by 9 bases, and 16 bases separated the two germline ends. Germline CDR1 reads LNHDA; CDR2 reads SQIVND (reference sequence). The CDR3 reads CASSVGGAPAQYF. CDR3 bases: TGTGCCAGTAGTGTGGGGGGGGCTCCGGCCCAGTACTTC.

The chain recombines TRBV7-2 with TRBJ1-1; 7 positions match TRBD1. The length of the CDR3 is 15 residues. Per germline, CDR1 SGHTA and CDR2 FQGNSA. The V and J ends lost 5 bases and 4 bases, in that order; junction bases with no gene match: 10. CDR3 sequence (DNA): TGTGCCAGCAGCAACCCGACAGGGCTGGCCACTGAAGCTTTCTTT. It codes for CASSNPTGLATEAFF.

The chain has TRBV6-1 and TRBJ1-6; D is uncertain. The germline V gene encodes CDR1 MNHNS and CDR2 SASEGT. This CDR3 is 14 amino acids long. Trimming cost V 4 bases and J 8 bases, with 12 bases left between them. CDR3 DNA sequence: TGTGCCAGCAGTGCCCTTCTAGAGGATTCACCCCTCCACTTT. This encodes CASSALLEDSPLHF.

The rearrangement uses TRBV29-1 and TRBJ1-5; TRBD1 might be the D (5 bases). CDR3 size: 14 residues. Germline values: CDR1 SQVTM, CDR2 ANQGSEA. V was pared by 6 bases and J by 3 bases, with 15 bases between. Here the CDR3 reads CSVSGTADNQPQHF. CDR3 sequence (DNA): TGCAGCGTGAGCGGGACGGCAGACAATCAGCCCCAGCATTTT.

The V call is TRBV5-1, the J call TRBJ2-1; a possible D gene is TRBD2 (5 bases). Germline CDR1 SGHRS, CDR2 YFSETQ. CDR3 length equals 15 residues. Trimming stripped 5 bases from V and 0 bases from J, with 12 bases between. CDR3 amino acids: CASRPGSSSYNEQFF. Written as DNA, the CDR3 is TGCGCCAGCAGGCCGGGGTCAAGCTCCTACAATGAGCAGTTCTTC.

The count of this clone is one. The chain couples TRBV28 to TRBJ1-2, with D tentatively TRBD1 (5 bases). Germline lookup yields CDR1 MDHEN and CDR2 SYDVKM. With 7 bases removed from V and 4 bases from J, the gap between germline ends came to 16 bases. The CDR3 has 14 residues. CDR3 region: CASTGGGTIYGYTF. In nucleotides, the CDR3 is TGTGCCAGCACCGGGGGGGGGACTATCTATGGCTACACCTTC.

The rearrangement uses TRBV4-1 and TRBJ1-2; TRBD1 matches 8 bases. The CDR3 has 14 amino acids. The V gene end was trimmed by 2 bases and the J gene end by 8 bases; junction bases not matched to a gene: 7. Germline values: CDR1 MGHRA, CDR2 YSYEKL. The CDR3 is CASSQPGQAGGYTF. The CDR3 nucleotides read TGCGCCAGCAGCCAACCGGGACAGGCAGGAGGCTACACCTTC.

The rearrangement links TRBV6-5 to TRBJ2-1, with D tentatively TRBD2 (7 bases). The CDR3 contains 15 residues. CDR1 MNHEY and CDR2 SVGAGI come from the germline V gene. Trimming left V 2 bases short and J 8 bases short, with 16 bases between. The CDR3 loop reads CASSYRETGGDEQFF. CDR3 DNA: TGTGCCAGCAGTTACCGGGAAACGGGGGGCGATGAGCAGTTCTTC.

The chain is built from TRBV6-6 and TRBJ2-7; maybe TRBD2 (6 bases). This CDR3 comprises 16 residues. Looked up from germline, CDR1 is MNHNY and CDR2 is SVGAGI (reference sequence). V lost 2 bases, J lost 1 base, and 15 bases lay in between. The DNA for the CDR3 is TGTGCCAGCAGTTACGTCCGGGGAGGAGGATCCTACGAGCAGTACTTC. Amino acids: CASSYVRGGGSYEQYF.